The next 13 T cell receptor beta chains were all read from a single sample in a study of blood T cells in healthy people across ages (dated by TCRdb to between 2014 and 2017). Library creation used 5' RACE. The sequencing machine was an Illumina HiSeq 2500. The second PCR ran for roughly 7 to 11 cycles and used a J-beta primer mix along with a sample-barcoded 5' primer. The public reads were quality trimmed at Q25 with fastp and then assembled into clones with MiXCR by TCRdb, keeping productive beta chains. CDR3 protein duplicates are merged, each entry listing the most common genes and DNA. The table for this sample lists about 650,000 distinct CDR3 sequences; about a third of them were counted only once. In total, the top ten clones hold over 15% of the sample. The material sequenced was blood. These TCRs come from a woman older than 75 in good health. Donor details come from another sample of the same person, matched by shared clones.

This chain connects TRBV20-1 to TRBJ2-7, with TRBD2 matching over 9 bases. Germline loops: CDR1 DFQATT, CDR2 SNEGSKA (reference sequence). CDR3 length equals 15 residues. Trimming at V came to 0 bases and at J to 0 bases, leaving 3 bases not matched to a gene. The CDR3 sequence is CSARDNSGSSYEQYF. For the CDR3, the DNA is TGCAGTGCTAGAGACAATAGCGGGAGCTCCTACGAGCAGTACTTC.

CDR3 nucleotide sequence: TGTGCCAGCAGCTTAGCGTTCTCGACAAGGGAAGAGACCCAGTACTTC. It encodes CASSLAFSTREETQYF. The V and J genes are TRBV7-9 and TRBJ2-5; D gene unclear. Germline CDR1 is SEHNR and CDR2 is FQNEAQ (reference sequence). With 0 bases removed from V and 3 bases from J, the gap between germline ends came to 14 bases. The CDR3 spans 16 residues.

This chain joins TRBV5-1 and TRBJ2-1, with TRBD2 matching over 12 bases. CDR1 is SGHRS and CDR2 is YFSETQ in the germline V gene. V dropped 3 bases and J dropped 3; count of bases not matched to a gene: 13. The CDR3 loop spans 19 amino acids. The CDR3 spells CASSYRGLAGPGGYNEQFF. For the CDR3, the DNA is TGCGCCAGCAGCTATAGGGGACTAGCGGGTCCGGGGGGCTACAATGAGCAGTTCTTC.

This clonotype showed up just a few times. J is TRBJ1-1 and V is TRBV25-1, with D possibly matching TRBD1 (6 bases). CDR3 length equals 11 residues. CDR1 is MGHDK and CDR2 is SYGVNS in the germline V gene. V was cut by 6 bases and J by 8 bases, with 10 bases left in between. The CDR3 DNA reads TGTGCCAGCAGGCAACAGGGAGAAGCTTTCTTT. Translating gives CASRQQGEAFF.

This clonotype has a count of ten or more. The CDR3 bases are TGTGCCAGCAGCTTAGATTGGGCGGCGAACACTGAAGCTTTCTTT. Translated: CASSLDWAANTEAFF. The chain couples TRBV7-2 to TRBJ1-1; D remains unclear. This CDR3 region has 15 residues. The V gene's germline CDR1 is SGHTA and CDR2 FQGNSA. V was trimmed by 1 base and J by 1 base, leaving 10 bases between them.

Ten or more counts support this clonotype. The J gene is TRBJ2-7, the V gene TRBV20-1; the match to TRBD2 covers 8 bases. From germline, CDR1 is DFQATT and CDR2 SNEGSKA (reference sequence). The V segment lost 3 bases and the J segment 2 bases; nucleotides outside the gene matches: 6. There are 14 residues in the CDR3. CDR3 region: CSARAASGPYEQYF. In nucleotides, the CDR3 is TGCAGTGCTAGGGCGGCTAGCGGGCCCTACGAGCAGTACTTC.

This chain links TRBV10-3 with TRBJ2-2; D gene uncertain. V lost 6 bases to trimming and J lost 10 bases, with 12 bases between them. CDR1 is ENHRY, CDR2 SYGVKD, per germline. This CDR3 region has 12 residues. CDR3 in amino acids: CAISHSTMELFF. DNA for the CDR3: TGTGCCATCAGCCATTCTACCATGGAGCTGTTTTTT.

This clonotype was observed a handful of times. The CDR3 spells CASSSGTDGYTF. CDR3 DNA: TGTGCCAGCAGCTCCGGGACAGATGGCTACACCTTC. The chain links TRBV7-9 to TRBJ1-2, with TRBD1 matching 7 bases. The germline CDR1 and CDR2 sequences are SEHNR and FQNEAQ (reference sequence). This CDR3 is built from 12 residues. The V segment lost 4 bases and the J segment 6 bases; nucleotides outside the gene matches: 2.

This chain joins TRBV19 and TRBJ2-7; D remains ambiguous. The CDR3 consists of 15 residues. Germline V CDR1 and CDR2: LNHDA, SQIVND (reference sequence). V lost 2 bases to trimming and J lost 5 bases, with 16 bases between them. This CDR3 reads CASSIRHGRRDEQYF. The CDR3 DNA is TGTGCCAGTAGTATACGACACGGAAGGCGAGACGAGCAGTACTTC.

This clonotype was found many times. This chain uses TRBV5-1 with TRBJ2-1, with 10 nucleotides matching TRBD2. The trim removed 4 bases at V and 6 bases at J, leaving 4 bases unmatched. This CDR3 has 14 residues. The V gene's germline CDR1 is SGHRS and CDR2 YFSETQ. CDR3 sequence reads: CASSLAGVPNEQFF. The DNA for the CDR3 is TGCGCCAGCAGCCTAGCGGGGGTTCCCAATGAGCAGTTCTTC.

V is TRBV2 and J is TRBJ2-2; no firm D call. Trimming cost V 1 base and J 1 base, with 7 bases left between them. Germline V gives CDR1 SNHLY, CDR2 FYNNEI. The CDR3 runs to 15 residues. CDR3 protein: CASSEVAKNTGELFF. CDR3 DNA sequence: TGTGCCAGCAGTGAAGTGGCCAAGAACACCGGGGAGCTGTTTTTT.

The chain uses TRBV20-1 and TRBJ2-3, with TRBD2 matching over 10 bases. The CDR3 length is 15 residues. The germline V gene has CDR1 DFQATT and CDR2 SNEGSKA (reference sequence). Germline trimming cut 5 bases from V and 4 bases from J; bases unmatched to any gene: 9. The CDR3 DNA sequence: TGCAGTGCTGGAGGCGGACTAGCGGTTCCAGATACGCAGTATTTT. Its translation is CSAGGGLAVPDTQYF.

The CDR3 sequence: CASSLTGDAEAFF. The CDR3 DNA is TGTGCCAGCAGCTTAACAGGGGACGCTGAAGCTTTCTTT. The chain couples TRBV7-3 to TRBJ1-1, with a tentative D call TRBD1 (5 bases). V lost 0 bases, J lost 6 bases, and 8 bases lay in between. Per the germline V gene, CDR1 is SGHTA and CDR2 is FQGTGA. This CDR3 contains 13 residues.